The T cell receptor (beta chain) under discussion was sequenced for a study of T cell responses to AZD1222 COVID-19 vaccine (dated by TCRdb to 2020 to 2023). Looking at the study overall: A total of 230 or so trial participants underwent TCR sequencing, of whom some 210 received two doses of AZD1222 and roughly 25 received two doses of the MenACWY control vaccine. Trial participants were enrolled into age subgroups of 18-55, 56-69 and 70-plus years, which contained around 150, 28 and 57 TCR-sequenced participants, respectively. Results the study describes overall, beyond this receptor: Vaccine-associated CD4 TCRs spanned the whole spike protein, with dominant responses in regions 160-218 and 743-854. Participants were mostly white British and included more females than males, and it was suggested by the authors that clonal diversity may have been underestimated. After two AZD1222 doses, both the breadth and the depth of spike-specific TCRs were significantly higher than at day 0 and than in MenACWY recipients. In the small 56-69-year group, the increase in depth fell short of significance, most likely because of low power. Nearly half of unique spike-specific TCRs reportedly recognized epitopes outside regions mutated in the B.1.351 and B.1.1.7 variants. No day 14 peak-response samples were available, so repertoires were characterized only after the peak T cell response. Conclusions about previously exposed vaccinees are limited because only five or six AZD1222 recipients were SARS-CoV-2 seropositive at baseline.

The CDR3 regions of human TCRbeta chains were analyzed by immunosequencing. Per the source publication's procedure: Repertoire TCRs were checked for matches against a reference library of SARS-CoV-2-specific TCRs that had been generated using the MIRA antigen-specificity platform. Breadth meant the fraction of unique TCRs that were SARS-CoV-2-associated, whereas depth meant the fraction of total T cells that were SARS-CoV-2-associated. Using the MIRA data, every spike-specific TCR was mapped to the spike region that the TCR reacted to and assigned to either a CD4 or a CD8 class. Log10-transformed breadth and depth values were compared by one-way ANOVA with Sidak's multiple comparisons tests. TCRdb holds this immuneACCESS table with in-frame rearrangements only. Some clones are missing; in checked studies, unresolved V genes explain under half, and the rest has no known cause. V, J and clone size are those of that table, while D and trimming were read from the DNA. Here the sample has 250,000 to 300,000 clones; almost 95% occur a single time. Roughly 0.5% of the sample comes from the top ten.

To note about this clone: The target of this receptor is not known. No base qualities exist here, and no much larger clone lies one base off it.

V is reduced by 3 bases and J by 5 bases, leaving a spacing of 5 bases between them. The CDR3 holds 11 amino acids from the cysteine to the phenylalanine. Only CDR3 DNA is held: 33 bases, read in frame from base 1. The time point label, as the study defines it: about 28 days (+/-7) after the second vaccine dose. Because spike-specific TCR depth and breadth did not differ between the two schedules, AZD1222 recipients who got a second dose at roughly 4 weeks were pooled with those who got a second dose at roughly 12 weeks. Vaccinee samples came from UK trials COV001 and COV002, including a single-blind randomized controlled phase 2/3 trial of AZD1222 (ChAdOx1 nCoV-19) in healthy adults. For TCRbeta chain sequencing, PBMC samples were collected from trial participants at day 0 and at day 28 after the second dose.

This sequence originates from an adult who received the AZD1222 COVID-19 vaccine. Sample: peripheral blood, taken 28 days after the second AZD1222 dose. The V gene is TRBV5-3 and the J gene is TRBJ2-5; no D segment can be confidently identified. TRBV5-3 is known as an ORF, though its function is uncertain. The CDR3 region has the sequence CARSSFETQYF. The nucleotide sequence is TGTGCCAGAAGCTCCTTCGAGACCCAGTACTTC.